These T cell receptor beta chains were read from a single sample in a study of cytomegalovirus exposure and HLA in healthy donors. Profiling relied on immunoSEQ multiplex PCR, and the TCRdb table lists in-frame clones only, not all of them. Of 200,000 to 250,000 clones detected, 85% to 90% appear once; the ten largest clones hold around 1%. Sequencing used PBMCs. The source is a woman under 30 in good health and CMV-seronegative. Both conserved end residues are part of each CDR3. Each record gives: clone size, D gene, J gene, V gene, CDR3 DNA, CDR3 protein. A D gene is named only where the DNA matches it firmly. Clone size, where shown, is once, few, many, or a class for clones that have expanded.

abundance: -
d_gene: TRBD2
j_gene: TRBJ2-2
v_gene: TRBV5-4
CDR3nt: TGTGCCAGCAGCTTGGGTCTAGCGGGTACCGGGGAGCTGTTTTTT
CDR3aa: CASSLGLAGTGELFF

abundance: -
d_gene: -
j_gene: TRBJ2-5
v_gene: TRBV10-3
CDR3nt: TGTGCCATCAGTAGCGGGCAGGTTGGGACCCAGTACTTC
CDR3aa: CAISSGQVGTQYF

abundance: -
d_gene: TRBD2
j_gene: TRBJ2-1
v_gene: TRBV27
CDR3nt: TGTGCCAGCAGTTTGACCGGGAGGGTGTCCTACAATGAGCAGTTCTTC
CDR3aa: CASSLTGRVSYNEQFF

abundance: -
d_gene: -
j_gene: TRBJ1-1
v_gene: TRBV5-6
CDR3nt: TGTGCCAGCAGCTTGGGCGGGATGAACACTGAAGCTTTCTTT
CDR3aa: CASSLGGMNTEAFF

abundance: -
d_gene: TRBD2
j_gene: TRBJ2-1
v_gene: TRBV19
CDR3nt: TGTGCCAGTAGACTCCCGGGACTAGCGGGAGACAATGAGCAGTTCTTC
CDR3aa: CASRLPGLAGDNEQFF

abundance: -
d_gene: -
j_gene: TRBJ2-3
v_gene: TRBV7-9
CDR3nt: TGTGCCAGCAGCTTACCTACCCTCACAGATACGCAGTATTTT
CDR3aa: CASSLPTLTDTQYF

abundance: -
d_gene: -
j_gene: TRBJ1-2
v_gene: TRBV7-9
CDR3nt: TGTGCCAGCAGCTTAGTTAGGGTTGCCAGGGGATACTACACCTTC
CDR3aa: CASSLVRVARGYYTF

abundance: -
d_gene: -
j_gene: TRBJ2-5
v_gene: TRBV4-1
CDR3nt: TGCGCCAGCAGCCAAGGAGACAGGACCCCGGGGACCCAGTACTTC
CDR3aa: CASSQGDRTPGTQYF

abundance: -
d_gene: -
j_gene: TRBJ2-7
v_gene: TRBV4-3
CDR3nt: TGCGCCAGCAGCCAAAACAATTACGAGCAGTACTTC
CDR3aa: CASSQNNYEQYF

abundance: -
d_gene: TRBD1
j_gene: TRBJ1-2
v_gene: TRBV5-4
CDR3nt: TGTGCCAGCAGCAAACAGGACAGGGAGGCCTATGGCTACACCTTC
CDR3aa: CASSKQDREAYGYTF

abundance: -
d_gene: -
j_gene: TRBJ1-3
v_gene: TRBV29-1
CDR3nt: TGCAGCGCCCTTGGACACTCTGGAAACACCATATATTTT
CDR3aa: CSALGHSGNTIYF

abundance: -
d_gene: TRBD2
j_gene: TRBJ2-1
v_gene: TRBV7-6
CDR3nt: TGTGCCAGCAGCTTGGTTAGCCGGGAGGCCGGGAATGAGCAGTTCTTC
CDR3aa: CASSLVSREAGNEQFF

abundance: -
d_gene: TRBD2
j_gene: TRBJ2-3
v_gene: TRBV7-6
CDR3nt: TGTGCCAGCAGCGCAGGACTAGCGGGTACCCTCAGCCCCACAGATACGCAGTATTTT
CDR3aa: CASSAGLAGTLSPTDTQYF

abundance: -
d_gene: -
j_gene: TRBJ1-3
v_gene: TRBV5-1
CDR3nt: TGCGCCAGCAGACACGCCGCTGGAAACACCATATATTTT
CDR3aa: CASRHAAGNTIYF

abundance: -
d_gene: TRBD1
j_gene: TRBJ1-4
v_gene: TRBV5-1
CDR3nt: TGCGCCAGCAGCGGGGGGACAGGGCAGAATGAAAAACTGTTTTTT
CDR3aa: CASSGGTGQNEKLFF

abundance: -
d_gene: TRBD2
j_gene: TRBJ2-5
v_gene: TRBV7-9
CDR3nt: TGTGCCAGCAGCTTAGTAGGGACTAGCGGGTACCAAGGGACCCAGTACTTC
CDR3aa: CASSLVGTSGYQGTQYF

abundance: -
d_gene: -
j_gene: TRBJ1-6
v_gene: TRBV7-6
CDR3nt: TGTGCCAGCAGCTTAGTCGTAGGGGGTAATTCACCCCTCCACTTT
CDR3aa: CASSLVVGGNSPLHF

abundance: -
d_gene: TRBD2
j_gene: TRBJ2-1
v_gene: TRBV29-1
CDR3nt: TGCAGCGTTGAGTCAGGACTAGGACGGGATGAGCAGTTCTTC
CDR3aa: CSVESGLGRDEQFF

abundance: -
d_gene: -
j_gene: TRBJ1-1
v_gene: TRBV19
CDR3nt: TGTGCCAGTATATCCGAGATTCCTGAAGCTTTCTTT
CDR3aa: CASISEIPEAFF

abundance: -
d_gene: TRBD1
j_gene: TRBJ2-7
v_gene: TRBV5-1
CDR3nt: TGCGCCAGCAGCTTCAACAGGGGTGGGTACTACGAGCAGTACTTC
CDR3aa: CASSFNRGGYYEQYF

abundance: few
d_gene: -
j_gene: TRBJ2-7
v_gene: TRBV7-9
CDR3nt: TGTGCCAGCACCAATGAGGGTTATGACTACGAGCAGTACTTC
CDR3aa: CASTNEGYDYEQYF

abundance: once
d_gene: -
j_gene: TRBJ1-5
v_gene: TRBV19
CDR3nt: TGTGCCAGTACCCGAGGCAATCAGCCCCAGCATTTT
CDR3aa: CASTRGNQPQHF

abundance: -
d_gene: TRBD2
j_gene: TRBJ2-7
v_gene: TRBV4-2
CDR3nt: TGTGCCAGCAGCCAAGCCCTAGCGGGATCCTACGAGCAGTACTTC
CDR3aa: CASSQALAGSYEQYF

abundance: -
d_gene: -
j_gene: TRBJ2-1
v_gene: TRBV15
CDR3nt: TGTGCCACCAGCAGAGATAGGGGGGGGGCCTACAATGAGCAGTTCTTC
CDR3aa: CATSRDRGGAYNEQFF

abundance: -
d_gene: TRBD1
j_gene: TRBJ2-7
v_gene: TRBV19
CDR3nt: TGTGCCAGTAGTACAGGGTTGGGACAGGGGGCCTACGAGCAGTACTTC
CDR3aa: CASSTGLGQGAYEQYF

abundance: -
d_gene: -
j_gene: TRBJ2-7
v_gene: TRBV5-1
CDR3nt: TGCGCCAGCCCACGGGGTCACTACGAGCAGTACTTC
CDR3aa: CASPRGHYEQYF

abundance: -
d_gene: -
j_gene: TRBJ2-7
v_gene: TRBV20-1
CDR3nt: TGCAGTGCCGGCGGGAAGGTTGAGCAGTACTTC
CDR3aa: CSAGGKVEQYF

abundance: -
d_gene: -
j_gene: TRBJ2-7
v_gene: TRBV6-5
CDR3nt: TGCGCCAGCAGTTTAACACCAGGGGCCGACGAGCAGTACTTC
CDR3aa: CASSLTPGADEQYF

abundance: -
d_gene: -
j_gene: TRBJ2-3
v_gene: TRBV11-2
CDR3nt: TGTGCCAGCAGCTTAGATCCCCGGGCCGGGGGAGTGGACACAGATACGCAGTATTTT
CDR3aa: CASSLDPRAGGVDTDTQYF